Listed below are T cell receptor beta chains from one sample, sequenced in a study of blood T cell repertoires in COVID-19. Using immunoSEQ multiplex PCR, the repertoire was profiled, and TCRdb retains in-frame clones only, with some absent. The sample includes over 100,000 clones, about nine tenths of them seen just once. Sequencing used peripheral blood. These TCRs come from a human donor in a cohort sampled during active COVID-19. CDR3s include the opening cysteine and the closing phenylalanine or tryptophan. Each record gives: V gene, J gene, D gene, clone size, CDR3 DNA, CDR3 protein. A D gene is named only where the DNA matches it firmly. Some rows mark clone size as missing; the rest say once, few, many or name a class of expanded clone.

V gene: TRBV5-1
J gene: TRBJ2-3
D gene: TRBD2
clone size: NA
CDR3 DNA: TGCGCCAGCAGCGGCGGGACTAGCGGGAGGACAGATACGCAGTATTTT
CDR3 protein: CASSGGTSGRTDTQYF

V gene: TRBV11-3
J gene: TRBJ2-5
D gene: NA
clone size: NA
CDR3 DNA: TGTGCCAGCAGCTTATTTTCGGACCAAGAGACCCAGTACTTC
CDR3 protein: CASSLFSDQETQYF

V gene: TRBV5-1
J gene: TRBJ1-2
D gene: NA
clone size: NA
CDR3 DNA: TGCGCCAGCAGCACTGGACAGAACTATGGCTACACCTTC
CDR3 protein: CASSTGQNYGYTF

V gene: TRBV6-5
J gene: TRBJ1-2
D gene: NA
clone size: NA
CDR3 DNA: TGTGAAGCAGGGGACACAAGATGGGGTGGCTACACCTTC
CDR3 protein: CEAGDTRWGGYTF

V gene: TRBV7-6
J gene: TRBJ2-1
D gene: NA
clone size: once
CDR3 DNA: TGTGCCAGCAGCCTCGCCTACAATGAGCAGTTCTTC
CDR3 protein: CASSLAYNEQFF

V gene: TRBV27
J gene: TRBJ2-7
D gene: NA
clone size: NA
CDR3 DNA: TGTGCCAGCAGTTCCCCACAACAGGGTGCCTACGAGCAGTACTTC
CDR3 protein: CASSSPQQGAYEQYF

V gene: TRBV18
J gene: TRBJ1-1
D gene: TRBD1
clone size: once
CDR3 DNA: TGTGCCAGCTCAAGACAGGGGGTCGCTGAAGCTTTCTTT
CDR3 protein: CASSRQGVAEAFF

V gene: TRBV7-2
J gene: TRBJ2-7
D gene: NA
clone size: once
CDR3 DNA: TGTGCCAGCAGTTATCACAGAAGCGAGCAGTACTTC
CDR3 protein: CASSYHRSEQYF

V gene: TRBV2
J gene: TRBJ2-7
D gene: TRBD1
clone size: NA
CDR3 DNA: TGTGCCAGCAATTACAGGGGGCCCTCCTACGAGCAGTACTTC
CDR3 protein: CASNYRGPSYEQYF

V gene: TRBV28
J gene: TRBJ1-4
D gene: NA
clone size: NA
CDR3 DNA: TGTGCCAGCAGCCTGACCAGCGCAACTAATGAAAAACTGTTTTTT
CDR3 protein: CASSLTSATNEKLFF

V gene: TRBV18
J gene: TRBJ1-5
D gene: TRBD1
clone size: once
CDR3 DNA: TGTGCCAGCTCACCCGGACAGGGGGCTATAGTCAATCAGCCCCAGCATTTT
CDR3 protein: CASSPGQGAIVNQPQHF

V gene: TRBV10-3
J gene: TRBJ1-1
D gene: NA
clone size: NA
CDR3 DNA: TGTGCCATCAGTGCACTGGGCGACACTGAAGCTTTCTTT
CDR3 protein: CAISALGDTEAFF

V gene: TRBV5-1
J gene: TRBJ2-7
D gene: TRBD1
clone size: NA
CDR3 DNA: TGCGCCAGCAGCGCCGGGACAGGGGATCGGGAGCAGTACTTC
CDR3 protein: CASSAGTGDREQYF

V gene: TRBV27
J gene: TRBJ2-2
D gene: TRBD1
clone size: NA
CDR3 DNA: TGTGCCAGCAGTACACCGCAGGGGGCGGGCACCGGGGAGCTGTTTTTT
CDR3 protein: CASSTPQGAGTGELFF

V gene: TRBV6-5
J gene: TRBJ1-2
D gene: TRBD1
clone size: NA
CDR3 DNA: TGTGCCAGCAGCGCCGGGACAGGTTATGGCTATGGCTACACCTTC
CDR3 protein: CASSAGTGYGYGYTF

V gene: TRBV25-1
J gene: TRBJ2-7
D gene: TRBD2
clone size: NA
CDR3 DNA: TGTGCCAGCAGTGAATCTAGCGGGAGGGCCTCCGAGCAGTACTTC
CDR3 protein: CASSESSGRASEQYF

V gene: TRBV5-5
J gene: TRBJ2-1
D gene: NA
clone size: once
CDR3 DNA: TGTGCCAGCAGCACGGGACAAGGAGTATACCACAATGAGCAGTTCTTC
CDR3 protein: CASSTGQGVYHNEQFF

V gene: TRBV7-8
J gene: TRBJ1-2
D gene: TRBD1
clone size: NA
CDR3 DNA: TGTGCCAGCAGCTTAGGACTACTCACAGGGGGCTGGGATGGCTACACCTTC
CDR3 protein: CASSLGLLTGGWDGYTF

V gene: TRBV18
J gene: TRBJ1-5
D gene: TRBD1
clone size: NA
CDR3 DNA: TGTGCCAGCTCACTGTACAGGGGAAATCAGCCCCAGCATTTT
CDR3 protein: CASSLYRGNQPQHF

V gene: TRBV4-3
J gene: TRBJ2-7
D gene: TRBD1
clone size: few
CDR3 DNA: TGCGCCAGCAGCGACCTACAGGGGGCCTCCTACGAGCAGTACTTC
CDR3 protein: CASSDLQGASYEQYF

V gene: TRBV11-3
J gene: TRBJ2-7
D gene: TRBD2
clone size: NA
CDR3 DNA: TGTGCCAGCAGCTTAGCGGGGGGGCCAGGCTACGAGCAGTACTTC
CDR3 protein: CASSLAGGPGYEQYF

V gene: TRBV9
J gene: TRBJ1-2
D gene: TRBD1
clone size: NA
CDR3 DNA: TGTGCCAGTACAACGGGACAGGGGGATGGCTACACCTTC
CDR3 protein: CASTTGQGDGYTF

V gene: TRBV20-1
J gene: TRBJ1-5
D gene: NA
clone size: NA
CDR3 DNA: TGCAGTGCTAGTCCTGGGGCCAATCAGCCCCAGCATTTT
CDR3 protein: CSASPGANQPQHF

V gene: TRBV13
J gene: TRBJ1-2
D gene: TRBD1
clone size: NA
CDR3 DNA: TGTGCCAGCAGCCCAACCGGACAGGCCCGCTACTATGGCTACACCTTC
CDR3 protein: CASSPTGQARYYGYTF

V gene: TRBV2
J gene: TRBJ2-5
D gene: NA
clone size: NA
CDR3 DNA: TGTGCCAGCAGTGAAGCCATAGGGCAGGGTTATAACCAGTACTTC
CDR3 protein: CASSEAIGQGYNQYF

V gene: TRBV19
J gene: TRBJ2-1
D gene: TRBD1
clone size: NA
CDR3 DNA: TGTGCCAGTACGACCGGGACAGGGGGCTTCGGTGAGCAGTTCTTC
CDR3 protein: CASTTGTGGFGEQFF

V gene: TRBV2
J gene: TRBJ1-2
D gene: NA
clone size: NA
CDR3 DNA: TGTGCCAGCAAAAACTTCGGGGATGGCTACACCTTC
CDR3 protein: CASKNFGDGYTF

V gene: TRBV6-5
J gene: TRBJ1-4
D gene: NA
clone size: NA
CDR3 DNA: TGTGCCAGCAGTCTCGAGGGGGCAACTAATGAAAAACTGTTTTTT
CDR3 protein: CASSLEGATNEKLFF

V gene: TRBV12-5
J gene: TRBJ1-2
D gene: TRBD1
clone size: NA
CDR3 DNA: TGTGCTAGTGGTTTAGGACAGGTTAAGATCAACTATGGCTACACCTTC
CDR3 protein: CASGLGQVKINYGYTF

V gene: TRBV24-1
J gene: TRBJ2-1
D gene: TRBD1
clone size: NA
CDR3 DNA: TGTGCCACCAGTGATTTTTCACAGGGGAACAATGAGCAGTTCTTC
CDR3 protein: CATSDFSQGNNEQFF

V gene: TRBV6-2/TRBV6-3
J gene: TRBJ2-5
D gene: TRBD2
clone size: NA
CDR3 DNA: TGTGCCAGCAGTCAGGAGAGGCGGGAGACAGAGACCCAGTACTTC
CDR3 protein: CASSQERRETETQYF

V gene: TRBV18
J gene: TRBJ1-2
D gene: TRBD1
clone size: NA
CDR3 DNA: TGTGCCAGCTCACCGGGACAGGGGTATAACTATGGCTACACCTTC
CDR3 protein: CASSPGQGYNYGYTF

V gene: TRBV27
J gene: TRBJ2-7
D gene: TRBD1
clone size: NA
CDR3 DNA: TGTGCCAGCAGCCGGACAGGGGGCGCTCTCAACGAGCAGTACTTC
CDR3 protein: CASSRTGGALNEQYF

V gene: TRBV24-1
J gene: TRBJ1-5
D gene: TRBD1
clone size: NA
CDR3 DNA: TGTGCCACCAGTGACACTAGGGACAGCCGCAGGCTGAAGCCCCAGCATTTT
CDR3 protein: CATSDTRDSRRLKPQHF

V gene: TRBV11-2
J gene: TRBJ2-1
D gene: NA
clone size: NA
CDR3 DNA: TGTGCCAGCAGCTTAAGCGGTTCCAAAACTTACAATGAGCAGTTCTTC
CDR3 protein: CASSLSGSKTYNEQFF

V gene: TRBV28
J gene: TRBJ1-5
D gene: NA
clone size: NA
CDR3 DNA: TGTGCCAGCAGTTTAGCGGGCAATCAGCCCCAGCATTTT
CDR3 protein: CASSLAGNQPQHF

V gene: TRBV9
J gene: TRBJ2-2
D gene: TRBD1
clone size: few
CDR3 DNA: TGTGCCAGCAGCCTGGCTGGGCAGGGGGCCGGGGAGCTGTTTTTT
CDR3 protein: CASSLAGQGAGELFF

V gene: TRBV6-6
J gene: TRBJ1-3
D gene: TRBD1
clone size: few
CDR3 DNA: TGTGCCAGCAGTTACAGAGAGGGGGCCGCCGGAAACACCATATATTTT
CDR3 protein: CASSYREGAAGNTIYF

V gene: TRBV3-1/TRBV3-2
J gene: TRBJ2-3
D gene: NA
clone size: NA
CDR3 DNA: TGTGCCAGCAGCCGAGCGTCCTCCCGCTCCCGATCTAGCACAGATACGCAGTATTTT
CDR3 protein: CASSRASSRSRSSTDTQYF

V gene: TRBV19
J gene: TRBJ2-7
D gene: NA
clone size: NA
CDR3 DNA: TGTGCCAGTAAAGGAGACCGCAAGGAAGTTTTAAAGAGTTGTCGTTCCTACGAGCAGTACTTC
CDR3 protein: CASKGDRKEVLKSCRSYEQYF

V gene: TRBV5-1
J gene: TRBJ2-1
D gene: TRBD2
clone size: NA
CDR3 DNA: TGCGCCAGCACCGTCGACCCCATGGGGACTACCCCGAGGCATGAGCAGTTCTTC
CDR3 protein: CASTVDPMGTTPRHEQFF

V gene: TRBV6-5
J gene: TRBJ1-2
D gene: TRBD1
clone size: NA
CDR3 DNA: TGTGCCAGCAGACAGGGGCCCGGTGATAACTATGGCTACACCTTC
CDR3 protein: CASRQGPGDNYGYTF

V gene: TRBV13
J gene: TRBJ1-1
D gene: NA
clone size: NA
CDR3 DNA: TGTGCCAGCTCTTTCGGCAGGGGCGACACTGAAGCTTTCTTT
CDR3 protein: CASSFGRGDTEAFF

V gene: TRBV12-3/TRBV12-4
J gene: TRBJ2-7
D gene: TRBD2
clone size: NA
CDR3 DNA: TGTGCCAGCAAAACGGGGGGGTCCTACGAGCAGTACTTC
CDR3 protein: CASKTGGSYEQYF

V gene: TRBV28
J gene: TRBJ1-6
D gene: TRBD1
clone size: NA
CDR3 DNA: TGTGCCAGCAGCAGCTGGACAGGGGGCCTTAATTCACCCCTCCACTTT
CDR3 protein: CASSSWTGGLNSPLHF

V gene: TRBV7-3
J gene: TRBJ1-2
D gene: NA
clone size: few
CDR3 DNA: TGTGCCAGCAGCTCAGAATACGGGTATGGCTACACCTTC
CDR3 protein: CASSSEYGYGYTF

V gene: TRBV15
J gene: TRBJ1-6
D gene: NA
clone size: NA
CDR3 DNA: TGTGCCACCAGCAGGCGACAGGAGCATTCACCCCTCCACTTT
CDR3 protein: CATSRRQEHSPLHF

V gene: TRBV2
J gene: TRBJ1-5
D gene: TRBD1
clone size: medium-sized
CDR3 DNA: TGTGCCAGCAGTGAATCGGGACAGGGCTATCAGCCCCAGCATTTT
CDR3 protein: CASSESGQGYQPQHF

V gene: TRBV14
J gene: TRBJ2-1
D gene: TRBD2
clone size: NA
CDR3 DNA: TGTGCCAGCAGCGTACCGGGACTAGGGTCCTACAATGAGCAGTTCTTC
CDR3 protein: CASSVPGLGSYNEQFF

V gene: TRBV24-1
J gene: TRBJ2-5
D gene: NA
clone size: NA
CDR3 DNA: TGTGCCACCACCGTGACAAGACCCACCGGGGCCCAGTACTTC
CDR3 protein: CATTVTRPTGAQYF

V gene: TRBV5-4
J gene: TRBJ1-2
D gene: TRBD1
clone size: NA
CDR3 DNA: TGTGCCAGCAGCTTGGGAATCGGGGGACAGGGGGCAAGTGGCTACACCTTC
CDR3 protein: CASSLGIGGQGASGYTF

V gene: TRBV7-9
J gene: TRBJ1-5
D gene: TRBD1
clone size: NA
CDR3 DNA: TGTGCCAGCAGCTCCGGACAGGGTGTACATCAGCCCCAGCATTTT
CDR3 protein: CASSSGQGVHQPQHF

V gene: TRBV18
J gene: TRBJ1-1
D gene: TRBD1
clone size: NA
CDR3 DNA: TGTGCCAGCTCACCGGCCACAGGGGGTAACACTGAAGCTTTCTTT
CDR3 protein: CASSPATGGNTEAFF